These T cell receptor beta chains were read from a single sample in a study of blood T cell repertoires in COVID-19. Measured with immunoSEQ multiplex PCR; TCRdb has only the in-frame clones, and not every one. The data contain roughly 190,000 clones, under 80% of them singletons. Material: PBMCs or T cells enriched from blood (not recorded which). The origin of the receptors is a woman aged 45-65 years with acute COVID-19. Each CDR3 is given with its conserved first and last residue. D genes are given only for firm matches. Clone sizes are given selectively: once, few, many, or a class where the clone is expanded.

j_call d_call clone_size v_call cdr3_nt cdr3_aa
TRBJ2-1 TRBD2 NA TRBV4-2 TGTGCCAGCAGCCAGGTAGCCGGGGGGGAATACAATGAGCAGTTCTTC CASSQVAGGEYNEQFF
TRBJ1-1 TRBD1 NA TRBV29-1 TGCAGCACCAGGGACAGGGAATTGTTAGTGGCTTTCTTT CSTRDRELLVAFF
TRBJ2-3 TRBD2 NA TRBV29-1 TGCAGCAAACTAGCGGGGGGGATGACAGATACGCAGTATTTT CSKLAGGMTDTQYF
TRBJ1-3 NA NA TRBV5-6 TGTGCCAGCGGACAGATTTCCTCTGGAAACACCATATATTTT CASGQISSGNTIYF
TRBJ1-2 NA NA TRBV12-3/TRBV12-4 TGTGCCAGCAGACGGGACATCCGAGGTGGCTACACCTTC CASRRDIRGGYTF
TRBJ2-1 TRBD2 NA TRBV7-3 TGTGCCAGCAGACCAAGCGGGGGGGAGAACAATGAGCAGTTCTTC CASRPSGGENNEQFF
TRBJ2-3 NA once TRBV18 TGTGCCAGCTCACCGGGAGAGGGCAGGAGTTCGGGCACAGATACGCAGTATTTT CASSPGEGRSSGTDTQYF
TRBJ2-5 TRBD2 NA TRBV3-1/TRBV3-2 TGTGCCAGCAGCCCGACGGGACTAGCACAAGAGACCCAGTACTTC CASSPTGLAQETQYF
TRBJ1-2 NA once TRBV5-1 TGCGCCAGCAGCCAGGCCCCGGGGAACGCCTATGGCTACACCTTC CASSQAPGNAYGYTF
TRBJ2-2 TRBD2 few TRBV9 TGTGCCAGCAGCCCACGATTAGCGGGGGCCTTCAGAGGCACCGGGGAGCTGTTTTTT CASSPRLAGAFRGTGELFF
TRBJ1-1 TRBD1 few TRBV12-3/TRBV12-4 TGTGCCACCCAGGGGGGGAACACTGAAGCTTTCTTT CATQGGNTEAFF
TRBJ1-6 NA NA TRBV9 TGTGCCAGCAGCGCGCGGACAGCGTATAGTTCACCCCTCCACTTT CASSARTAYSSPLHF